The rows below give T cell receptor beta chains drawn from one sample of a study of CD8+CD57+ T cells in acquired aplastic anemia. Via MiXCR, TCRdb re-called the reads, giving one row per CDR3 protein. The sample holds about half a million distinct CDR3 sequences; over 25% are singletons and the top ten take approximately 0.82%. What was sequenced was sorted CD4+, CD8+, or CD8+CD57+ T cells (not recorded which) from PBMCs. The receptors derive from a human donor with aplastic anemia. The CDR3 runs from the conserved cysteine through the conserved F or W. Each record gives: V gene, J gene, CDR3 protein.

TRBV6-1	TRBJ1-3	CASGRDISGNTIYF
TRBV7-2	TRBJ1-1	CASSYMTGGKGEAFF
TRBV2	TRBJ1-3	CASEGTTGNTIYF
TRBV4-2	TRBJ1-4	CASSQTGGQEKLFF
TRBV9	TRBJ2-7	CASSRDREAEQYF
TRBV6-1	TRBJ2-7	CASSPLGLAGGNEQYF
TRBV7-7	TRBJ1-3	CASSTTSGNTIYF
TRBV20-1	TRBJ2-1	CSAPRTSGSYNEQFF
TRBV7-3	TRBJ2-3	CASSPGQSTDTQYF
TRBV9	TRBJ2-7	CASSAGGGSRYEQYF
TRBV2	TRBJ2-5	CASSVGGGWETQYF
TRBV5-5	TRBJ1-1	CASSLDPGGGTEAFF
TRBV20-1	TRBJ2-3	CSARTPTGGSTDTQYF
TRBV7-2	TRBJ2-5	CASSFSYQETQYF
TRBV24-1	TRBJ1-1	CATSSTGNPTEAFF
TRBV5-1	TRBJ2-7	CASSLDQEFYEQYF
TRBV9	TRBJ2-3	CASSAYPGQGGDTQYF
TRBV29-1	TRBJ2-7	CSGGNYEQYF
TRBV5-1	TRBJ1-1	CASSPTVMNTEVFF
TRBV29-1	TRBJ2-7	CSVVSISSYEQYF
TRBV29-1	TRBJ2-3	CSVATDTSTDTQYF
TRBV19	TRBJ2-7	CASSPYRDYPLYEQYF
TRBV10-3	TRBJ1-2	CASSEEGGLDGYTF
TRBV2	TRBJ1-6	CASTYTTNSPLHF
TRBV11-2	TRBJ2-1	CASSSLAGGHYNEQFF
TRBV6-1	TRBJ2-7	CASSEATSGQGAQTYEQYF
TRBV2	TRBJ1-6	CASSESQGANYSPLHF
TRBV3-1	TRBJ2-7	CASSQALDTSSYEQYF
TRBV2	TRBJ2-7	CASSFTTAYEQYF
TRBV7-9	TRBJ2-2	CASSLEASNTGELFF
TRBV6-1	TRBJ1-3	CASKNDRGSNTIYF
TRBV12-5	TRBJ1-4	CASGLTNEKLFF
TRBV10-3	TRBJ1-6	CAISESSSRDRGSPLHF
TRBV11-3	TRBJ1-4	CASSLEGTVNEKLFF
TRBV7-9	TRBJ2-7	CASSLVTNQPYEQYF
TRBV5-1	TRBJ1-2	CASSLGQVKTNYGYTF
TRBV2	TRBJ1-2	CASSVGANYGYTF
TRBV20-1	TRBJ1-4	CSAREEWGNEKLFF
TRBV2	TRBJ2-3	CASSEAGLEADTQYF
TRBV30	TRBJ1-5	CAWSGGLEQPQHF
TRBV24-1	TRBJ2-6	CATSDTSGAISGANVLTF
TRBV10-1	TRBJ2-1	CASGTSLLEQFF
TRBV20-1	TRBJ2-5	CSAMGVRGRGETQYF
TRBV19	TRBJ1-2	CASSRLSGQGRKEDGYTF
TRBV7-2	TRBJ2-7	CASSRQGTSGGYEQYF
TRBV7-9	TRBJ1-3	CASSLGTSGNTIYF
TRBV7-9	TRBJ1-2	CASSLARQGNYGYTF
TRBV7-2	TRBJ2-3	CASSPAIDTQYF